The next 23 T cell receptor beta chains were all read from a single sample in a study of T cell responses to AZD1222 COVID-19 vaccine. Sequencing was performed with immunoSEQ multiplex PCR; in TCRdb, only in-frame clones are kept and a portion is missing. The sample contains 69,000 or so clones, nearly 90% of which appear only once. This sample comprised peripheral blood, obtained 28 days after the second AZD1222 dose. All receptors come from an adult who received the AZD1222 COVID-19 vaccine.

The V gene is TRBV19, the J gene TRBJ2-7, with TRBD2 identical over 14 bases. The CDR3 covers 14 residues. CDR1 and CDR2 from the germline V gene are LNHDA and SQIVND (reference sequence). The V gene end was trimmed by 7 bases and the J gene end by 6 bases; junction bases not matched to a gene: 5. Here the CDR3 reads CASNTGTSGSEQYF. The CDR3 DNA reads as TGTGCCAGTAATACCGGGACTAGCGGGAGCGAGCAGTACTTC.

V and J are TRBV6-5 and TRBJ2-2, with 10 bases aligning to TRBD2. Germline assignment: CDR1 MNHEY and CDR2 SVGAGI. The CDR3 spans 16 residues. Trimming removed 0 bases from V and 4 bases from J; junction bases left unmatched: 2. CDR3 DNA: TGTGCCAGCAGTTACTCGACTAGCGGGTCCACCGGGGAGCTGTTTTTT. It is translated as CASSYSTSGSTGELFF.

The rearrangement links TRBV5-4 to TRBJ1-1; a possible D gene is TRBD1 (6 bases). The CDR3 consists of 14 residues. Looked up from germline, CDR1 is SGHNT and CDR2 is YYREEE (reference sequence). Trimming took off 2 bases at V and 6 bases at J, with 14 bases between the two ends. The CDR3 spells CASSFEDRSSEAFF. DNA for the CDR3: TGTGCCAGCAGCTTTGAAGACAGGAGCTCTGAAGCTTTCTTT.

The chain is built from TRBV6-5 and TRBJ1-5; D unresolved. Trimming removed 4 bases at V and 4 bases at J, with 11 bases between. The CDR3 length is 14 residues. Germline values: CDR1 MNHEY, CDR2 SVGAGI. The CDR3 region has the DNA TGTGCCAGCAGTTCTAACAGAGATAATCAGCCCCAGCATTTT. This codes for CASSSNRDNQPQHF.

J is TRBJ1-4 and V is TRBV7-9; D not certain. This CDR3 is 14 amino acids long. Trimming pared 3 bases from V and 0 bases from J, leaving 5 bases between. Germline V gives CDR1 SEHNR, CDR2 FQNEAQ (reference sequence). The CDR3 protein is CASSFGATNEKLFF. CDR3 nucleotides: TGTGCCAGCAGCTTCGGGGCAACTAATGAAAAACTGTTTTTT.

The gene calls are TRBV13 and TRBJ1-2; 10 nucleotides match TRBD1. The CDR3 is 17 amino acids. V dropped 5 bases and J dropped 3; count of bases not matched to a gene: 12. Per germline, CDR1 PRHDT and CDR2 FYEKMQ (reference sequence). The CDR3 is CASSNGPLDRGDYGYTF. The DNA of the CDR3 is TGTGCCAGCAGCAATGGACCATTGGACAGGGGGGACTATGGCTACACCTTC.

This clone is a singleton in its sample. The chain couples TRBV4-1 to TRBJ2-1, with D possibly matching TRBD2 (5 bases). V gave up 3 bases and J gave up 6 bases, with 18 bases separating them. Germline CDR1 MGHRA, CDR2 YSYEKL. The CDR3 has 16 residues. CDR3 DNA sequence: TGCGCCAGCAGCCATTCTTTAGGGAGAGGCGGCAATGAGCAGTTCTTC. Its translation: CASSHSLGRGGNEQFF.

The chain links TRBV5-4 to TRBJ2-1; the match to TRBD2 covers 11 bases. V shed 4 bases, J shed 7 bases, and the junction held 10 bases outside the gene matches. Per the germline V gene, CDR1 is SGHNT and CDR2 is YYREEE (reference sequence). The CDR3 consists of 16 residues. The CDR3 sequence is CASSPGTSGPTNEQFF. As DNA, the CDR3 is TGTGCCAGCAGCCCGGGGACTAGCGGACCCACGAATGAGCAGTTCTTC.

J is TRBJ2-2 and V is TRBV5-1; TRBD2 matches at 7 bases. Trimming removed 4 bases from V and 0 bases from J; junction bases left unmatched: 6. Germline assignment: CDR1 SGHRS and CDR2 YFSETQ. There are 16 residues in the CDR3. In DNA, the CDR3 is TGCGCCAGCAGCGTGACTAGCCCTTCGAACACCGGGGAGCTGTTTTTT. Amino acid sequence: CASSVTSPSNTGELFF.

As DNA, the CDR3 is TGCGCCAGCAGCCAAGTTGTGACTAGCGGGAACCATGAGCAGTTCTTC. It specifies CASSQVVTSGNHEQFF. This chain links TRBV4-1 with TRBJ2-1; 11 nucleotides agree with TRBD2. Germline CDR1 is MGHRA and CDR2 is YSYEKL. With V trimmed by 1 base and J by 8 bases, 7 bases remained unmatched. The CDR3 is 16 amino acids.

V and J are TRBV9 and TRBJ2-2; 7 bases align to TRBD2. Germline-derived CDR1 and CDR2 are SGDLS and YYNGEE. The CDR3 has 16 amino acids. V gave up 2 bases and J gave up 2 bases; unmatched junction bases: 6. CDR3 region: CASSVGEGRNTGELFF. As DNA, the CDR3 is TGTGCCAGCAGCGTTGGGGAGGGCCGCAACACCGGGGAGCTGTTTTTT. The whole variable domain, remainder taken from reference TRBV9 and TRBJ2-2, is DSGVTQTPKHLITATGQRVTLRCSPRSGDLSVYWYQQSLDQGLQFLIQYYNGEERAKGNILERFSAQQFPDLHSELNLSSLELGDSALYFCASSVGEGRNTGELFFGEGSRLTVL.

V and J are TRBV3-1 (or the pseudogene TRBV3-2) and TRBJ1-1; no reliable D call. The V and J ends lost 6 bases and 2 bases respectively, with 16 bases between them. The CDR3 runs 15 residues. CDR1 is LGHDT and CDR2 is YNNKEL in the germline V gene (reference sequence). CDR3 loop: CASSHSAGLNTEAFF. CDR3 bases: TGTGCCAGCAGTCACTCCGCAGGACTCAACACTGAAGCTTTCTTT.

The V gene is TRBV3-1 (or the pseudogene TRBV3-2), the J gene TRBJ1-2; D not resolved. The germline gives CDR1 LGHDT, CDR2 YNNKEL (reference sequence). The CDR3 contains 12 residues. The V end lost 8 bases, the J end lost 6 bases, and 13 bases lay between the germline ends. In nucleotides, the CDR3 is TGTGCCAGCTTCGCAGAGGGTCATGGCTACACCTTC. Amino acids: CASFAEGHGYTF.

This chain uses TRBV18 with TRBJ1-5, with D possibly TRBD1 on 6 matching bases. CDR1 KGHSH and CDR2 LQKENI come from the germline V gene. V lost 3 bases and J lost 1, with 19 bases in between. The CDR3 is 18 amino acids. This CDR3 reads CASSPFPLGRGSNQPQHF. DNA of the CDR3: TGTGCCAGCTCACCCTTCCCCCTGGGGAGGGGGAGCAATCAGCCCCAGCATTTT.

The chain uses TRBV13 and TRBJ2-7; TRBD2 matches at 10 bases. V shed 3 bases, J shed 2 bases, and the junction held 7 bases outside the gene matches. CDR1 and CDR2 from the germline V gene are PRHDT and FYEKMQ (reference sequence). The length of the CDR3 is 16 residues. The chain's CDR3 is CASSFQTGLAAYEQYF. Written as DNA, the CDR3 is TGTGCCAGCAGCTTCCAAACCGGACTAGCGGCCTACGAGCAGTACTTC.

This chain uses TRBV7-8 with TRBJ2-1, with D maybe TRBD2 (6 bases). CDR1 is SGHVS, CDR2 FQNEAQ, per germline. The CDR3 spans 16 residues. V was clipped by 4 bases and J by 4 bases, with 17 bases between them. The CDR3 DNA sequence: TGTGCCAGCAGCTCGGGACTGTTCCCGCCTTACAATGAGCAGTTCTTC. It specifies CASSSGLFPPYNEQFF.

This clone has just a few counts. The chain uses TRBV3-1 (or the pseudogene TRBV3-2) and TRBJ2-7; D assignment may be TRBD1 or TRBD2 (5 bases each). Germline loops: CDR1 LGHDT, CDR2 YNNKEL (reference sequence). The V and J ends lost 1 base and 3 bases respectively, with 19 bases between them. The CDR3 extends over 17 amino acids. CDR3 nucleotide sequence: TGTGCCAGCAGCCAAGTATTAGCGAGACAGAAGGACTACGAGCAGTACTTC. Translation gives CASSQVLARQKDYEQYF.

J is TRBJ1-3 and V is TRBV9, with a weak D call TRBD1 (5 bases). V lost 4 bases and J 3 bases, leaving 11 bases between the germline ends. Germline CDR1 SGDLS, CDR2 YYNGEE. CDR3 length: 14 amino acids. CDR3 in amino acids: CASSWDGGGNTIYF. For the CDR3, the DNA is TGTGCCAGCAGCTGGGACGGTGGTGGAAACACCATATATTTT.

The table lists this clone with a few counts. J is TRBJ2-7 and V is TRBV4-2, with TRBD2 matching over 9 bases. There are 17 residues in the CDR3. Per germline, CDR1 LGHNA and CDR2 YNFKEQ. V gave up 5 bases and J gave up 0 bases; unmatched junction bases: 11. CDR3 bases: TGTGCCAGCAGCGCAGCGGGAGGCCTCCGGAGCTCCTACGAGCAGTACTTC. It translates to CASSAAGGLRSSYEQYF.

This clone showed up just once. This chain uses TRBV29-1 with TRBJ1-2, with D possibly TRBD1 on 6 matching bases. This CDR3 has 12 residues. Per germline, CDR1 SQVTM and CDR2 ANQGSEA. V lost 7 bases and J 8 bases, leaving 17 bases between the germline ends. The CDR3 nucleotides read TGCAGCGCAGGGTCAGGGGAGGAAGGCTACACCTTC. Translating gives CSAGSGEEGYTF.

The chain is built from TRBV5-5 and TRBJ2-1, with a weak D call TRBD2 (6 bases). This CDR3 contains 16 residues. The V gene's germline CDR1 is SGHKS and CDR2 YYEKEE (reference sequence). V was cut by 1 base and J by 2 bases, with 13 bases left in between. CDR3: CASSLLDGGTYNEQFF. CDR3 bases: TGTGCCAGCAGCTTGTTGGATGGCGGGACCTACAATGAGCAGTTCTTC.

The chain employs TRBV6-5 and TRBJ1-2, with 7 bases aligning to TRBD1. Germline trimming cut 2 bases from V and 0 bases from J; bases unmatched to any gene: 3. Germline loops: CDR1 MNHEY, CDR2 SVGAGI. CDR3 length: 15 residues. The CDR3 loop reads CASSYAGQTNYGYTF. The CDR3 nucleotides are TGTGCCAGCAGTTACGCGGGACAGACTAACTATGGCTACACCTTC.

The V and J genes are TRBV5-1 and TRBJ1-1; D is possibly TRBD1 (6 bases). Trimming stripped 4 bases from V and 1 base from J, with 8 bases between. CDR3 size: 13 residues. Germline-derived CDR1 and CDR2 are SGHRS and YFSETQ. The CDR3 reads CASSIQGNTEAFF. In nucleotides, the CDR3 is TGCGCCAGCAGCATACAGGGGAACACTGAAGCTTTCTTT. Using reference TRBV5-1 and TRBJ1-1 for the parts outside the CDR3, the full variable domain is KAGVTQTPRYLIKTRGQQVTLSCSPISGHRSVSWYQQTPGQGLQFLFEYFSETQRNKGNFPGRFSGRQFSNSRSEMNVSTLELGDSALYLCASSIQGNTEAFFGQGTRLTVV.